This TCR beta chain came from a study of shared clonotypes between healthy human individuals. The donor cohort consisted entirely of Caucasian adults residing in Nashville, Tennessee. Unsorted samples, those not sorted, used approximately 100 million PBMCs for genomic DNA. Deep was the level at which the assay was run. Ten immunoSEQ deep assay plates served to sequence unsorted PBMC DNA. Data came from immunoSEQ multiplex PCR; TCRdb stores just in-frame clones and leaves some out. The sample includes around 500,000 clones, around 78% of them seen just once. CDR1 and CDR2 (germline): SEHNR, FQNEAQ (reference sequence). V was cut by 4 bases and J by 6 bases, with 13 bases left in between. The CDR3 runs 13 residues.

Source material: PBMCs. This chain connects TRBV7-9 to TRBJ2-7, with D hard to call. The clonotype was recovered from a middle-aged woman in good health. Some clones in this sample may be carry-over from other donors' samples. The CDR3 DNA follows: TGTGCCAGCAGCTCTGCAGGAAGGAGCGAGCAGTACTTC. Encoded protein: CASSSAGRSEQYF.